The text below deals with one T cell receptor (beta chain). Clones were read by immunoSEQ multiplex PCR, and TCRdb kept only the in-frame ones, dropping some. The sample contains about 130,000 clones, 75% to 85% of which appear only once. Germline assignment: CDR1 MNHEY and CDR2 SVGAGI. The CDR3 runs 15 residues. V trimming: 6 bases; J trimming: 4 bases; junction bases outside the gene matches: 8. The data are from a study of blood T cell repertoires in COVID-19. This chain uses TRBV6-5 with TRBJ2-7, with 11 nucleotides matching TRBD2. Material for sequencing was peripheral blood. The TCR originated in an older man with acute or convalescent COVID-19. Written as DNA, the CDR3 is TGTGCCAGCAGAGGGATGACTAGCGGGGTTTACGAGCAGTACTTC. Residues: CASRGMTSGVYEQYF.